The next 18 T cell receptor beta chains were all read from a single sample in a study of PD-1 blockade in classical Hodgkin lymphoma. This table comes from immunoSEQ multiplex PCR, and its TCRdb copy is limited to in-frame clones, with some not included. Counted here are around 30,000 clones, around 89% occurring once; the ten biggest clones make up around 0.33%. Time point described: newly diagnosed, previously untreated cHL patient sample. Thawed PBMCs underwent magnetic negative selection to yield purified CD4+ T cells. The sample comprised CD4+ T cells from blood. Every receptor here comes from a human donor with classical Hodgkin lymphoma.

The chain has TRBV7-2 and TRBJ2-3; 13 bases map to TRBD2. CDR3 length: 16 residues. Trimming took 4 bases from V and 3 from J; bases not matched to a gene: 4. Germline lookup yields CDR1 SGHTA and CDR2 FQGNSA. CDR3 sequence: CASSYKLAGGTDTQYF. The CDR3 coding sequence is TGTGCCAGCAGCTACAAACTAGCGGGAGGGACAGATACGCAGTATTTT. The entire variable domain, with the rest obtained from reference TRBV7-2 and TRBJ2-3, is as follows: GAGVSQSPSNKVTEKGKDVELRCDPISGHTALYWYRQSLGQGLEFLIYFQGNSAPDKSGLPSDRFSAERTGGSVSTLTIQRTQQEDSAVYLCASSYKLAGGTDTQYFGPGTRLTVL.

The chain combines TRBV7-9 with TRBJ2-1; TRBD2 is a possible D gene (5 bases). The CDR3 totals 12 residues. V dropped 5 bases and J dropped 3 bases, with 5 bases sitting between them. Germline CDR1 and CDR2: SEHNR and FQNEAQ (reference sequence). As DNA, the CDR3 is TGTGCCAGCAGCCGGGACTACAATGAGCAGTTCTTC. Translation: CASSRDYNEQFF.

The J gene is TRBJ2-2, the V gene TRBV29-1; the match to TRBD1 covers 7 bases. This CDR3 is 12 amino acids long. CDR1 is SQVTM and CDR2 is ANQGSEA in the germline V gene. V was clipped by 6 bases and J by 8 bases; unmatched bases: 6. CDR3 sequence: CSVQGVGGELFF. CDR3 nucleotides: TGCAGCGTGCAGGGGGTAGGGGGGGAGCTGTTTTTT.

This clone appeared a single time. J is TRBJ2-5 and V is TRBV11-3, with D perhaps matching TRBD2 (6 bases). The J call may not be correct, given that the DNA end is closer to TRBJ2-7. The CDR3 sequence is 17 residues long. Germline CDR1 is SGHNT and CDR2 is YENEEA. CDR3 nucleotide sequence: TGTGCCAGCAGCTTCGCCCCACGGCGGGGTAGCTCCTACGAGCAGTACTTC. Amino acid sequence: CASSFAPRRGSSYEQYF.

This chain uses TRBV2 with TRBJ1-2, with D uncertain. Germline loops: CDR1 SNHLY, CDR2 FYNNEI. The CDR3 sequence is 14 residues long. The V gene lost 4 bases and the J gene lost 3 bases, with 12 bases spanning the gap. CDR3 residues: CASSVFGYDYGYTF. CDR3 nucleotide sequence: TGTGCCAGCAGTGTCTTCGGGTACGACTATGGCTACACCTTC. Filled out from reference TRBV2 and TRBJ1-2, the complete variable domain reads EPEVTQTPSHQVTQMGQEVILRCVPISNHLYFYWYRQILGQKVEFLVSFYNNEISEKSEIFDDQFSVERPDGSNFTLKIRSTKLEDSAMYFCASSVFGYDYGYTFGSGTRLTVV.

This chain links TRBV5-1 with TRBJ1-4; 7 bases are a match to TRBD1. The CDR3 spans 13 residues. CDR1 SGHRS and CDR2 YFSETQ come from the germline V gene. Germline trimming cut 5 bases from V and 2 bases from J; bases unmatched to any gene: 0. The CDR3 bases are TGCGCCAGCAGACAGGGGACTAATGAAAAACTGTTTTTT. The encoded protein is CASRQGTNEKLFF.

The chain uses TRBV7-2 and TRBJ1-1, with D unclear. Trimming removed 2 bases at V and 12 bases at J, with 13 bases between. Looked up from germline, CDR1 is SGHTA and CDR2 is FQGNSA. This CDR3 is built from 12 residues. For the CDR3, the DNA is TGTGCCAGCAGCTTACTTTCGGGGAAATCTTTCTTT. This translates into CASSLLSGKSFF.

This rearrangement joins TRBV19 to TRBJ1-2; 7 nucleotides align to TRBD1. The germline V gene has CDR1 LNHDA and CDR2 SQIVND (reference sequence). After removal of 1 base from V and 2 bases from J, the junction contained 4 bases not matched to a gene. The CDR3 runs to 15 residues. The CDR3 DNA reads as TGTGCCAGTAGTATAGTTGGGACAGCAAACTATGGCTACACCTTC. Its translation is CASSIVGTANYGYTF.

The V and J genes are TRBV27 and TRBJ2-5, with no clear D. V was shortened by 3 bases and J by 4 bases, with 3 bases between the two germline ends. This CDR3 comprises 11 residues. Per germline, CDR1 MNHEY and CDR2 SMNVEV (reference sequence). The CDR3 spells CASSLRETQYF. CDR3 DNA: TGTGCCAGCAGTTTGCGAGAGACCCAGTACTTC.

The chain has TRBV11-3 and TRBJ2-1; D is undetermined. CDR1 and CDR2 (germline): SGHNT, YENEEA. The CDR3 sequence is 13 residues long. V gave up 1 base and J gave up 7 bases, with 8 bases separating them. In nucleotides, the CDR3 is TGTGCCAGCAGCTTAGTATTTGAGAATGAGCAGTTCTTC. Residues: CASSLVFENEQFF.

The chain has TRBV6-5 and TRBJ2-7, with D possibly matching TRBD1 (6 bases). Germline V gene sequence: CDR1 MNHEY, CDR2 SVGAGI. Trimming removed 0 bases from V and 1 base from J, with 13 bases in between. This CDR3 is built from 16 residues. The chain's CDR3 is CASSYSDRPRSYEQYF. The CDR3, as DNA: TGTGCCAGCAGTTACTCGGACAGACCTCGATCCTACGAGCAGTACTTC.

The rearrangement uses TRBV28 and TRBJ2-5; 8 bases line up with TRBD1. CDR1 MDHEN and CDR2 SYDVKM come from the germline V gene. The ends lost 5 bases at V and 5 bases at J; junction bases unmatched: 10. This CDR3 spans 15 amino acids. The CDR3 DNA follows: TGTGCCAGCAGTCTTACGTCAGGGGGCTGGGAGACCCAGTACTTC. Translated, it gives CASSLTSGGWETQYF.

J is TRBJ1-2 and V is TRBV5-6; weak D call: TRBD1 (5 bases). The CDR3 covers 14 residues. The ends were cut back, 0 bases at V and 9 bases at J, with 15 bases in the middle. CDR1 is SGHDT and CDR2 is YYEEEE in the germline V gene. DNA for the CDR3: TGTGCCAGCAGCTTGGCCTCGGGGCTTCATAGCTACACCTTC. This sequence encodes CASSLASGLHSYTF.

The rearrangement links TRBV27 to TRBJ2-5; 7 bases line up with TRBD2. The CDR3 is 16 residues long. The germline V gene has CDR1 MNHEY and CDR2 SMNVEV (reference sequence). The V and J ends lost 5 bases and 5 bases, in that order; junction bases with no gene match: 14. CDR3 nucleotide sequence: TGTGCCAGCAGTCAGTCGGGGGGATTTAATCTGGAGACCCAGTACTTC. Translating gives CASSQSGGFNLETQYF.

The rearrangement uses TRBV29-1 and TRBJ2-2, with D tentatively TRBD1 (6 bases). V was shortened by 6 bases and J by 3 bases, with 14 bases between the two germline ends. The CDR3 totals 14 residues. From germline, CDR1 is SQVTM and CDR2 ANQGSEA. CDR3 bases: TGCAGCGTAGCCGGGACAACCTACACCGGGGAGCTGTTTTTT. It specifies CSVAGTTYTGELFF.

The CDR3 spells CASSTLAGNTGELFF. The CDR3 DNA is TGTGCCAGCAGCACACTAGCGGGGAACACCGGGGAGCTGTTTTTT. V usage is TRBV5-4 and J usage is TRBJ2-2; TRBD2 matches at 9 bases. Unmatched junction bases numbered 2, after V lost 4 bases and J lost 1 base. Germline loops: CDR1 SGHNT, CDR2 YYREEE (reference sequence). This CDR3 contains 15 residues.

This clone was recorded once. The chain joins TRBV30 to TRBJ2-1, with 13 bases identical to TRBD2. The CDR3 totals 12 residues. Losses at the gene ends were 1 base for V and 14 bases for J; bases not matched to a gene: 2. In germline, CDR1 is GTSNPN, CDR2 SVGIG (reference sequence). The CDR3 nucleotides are TGTGCCTGGAGTGGGACTAGCGGGAGTAAGTTCTTC. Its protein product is CAWSGTSGSKFF.

The CDR3 loop reads CASSQDPMAGTSTDTQYF. The CDR3, as DNA: TGTGCCAGCAGCCAAGATCCTATGGCGGGAACAAGCACAGATACGCAGTATTTT. The chain joins TRBV4-2 to TRBJ2-3; TRBD2 might be the D (6 bases). Germline V gene data show CDR1 as LGHNA and CDR2 as YNFKEQ. Trimming shortened V by 0 bases and J by 0 bases, and 16 bases separated the two germline ends. The CDR3 is made up of 18 amino acids.